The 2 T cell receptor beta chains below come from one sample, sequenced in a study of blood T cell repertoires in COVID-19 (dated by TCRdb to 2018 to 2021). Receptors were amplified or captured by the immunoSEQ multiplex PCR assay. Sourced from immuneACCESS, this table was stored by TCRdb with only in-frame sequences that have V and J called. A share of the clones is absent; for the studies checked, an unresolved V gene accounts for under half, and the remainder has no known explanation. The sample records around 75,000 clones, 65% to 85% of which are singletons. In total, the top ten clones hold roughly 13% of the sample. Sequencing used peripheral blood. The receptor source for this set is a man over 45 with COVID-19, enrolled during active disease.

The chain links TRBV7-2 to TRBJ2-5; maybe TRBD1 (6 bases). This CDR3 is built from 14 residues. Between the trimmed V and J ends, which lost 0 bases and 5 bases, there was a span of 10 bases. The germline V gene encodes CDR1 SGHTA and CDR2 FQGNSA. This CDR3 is CASSLARGGETQYF. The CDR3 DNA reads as TGTGCCAGCAGCTTAGCCAGGGGTGGGGAGACCCAGTACTTC.

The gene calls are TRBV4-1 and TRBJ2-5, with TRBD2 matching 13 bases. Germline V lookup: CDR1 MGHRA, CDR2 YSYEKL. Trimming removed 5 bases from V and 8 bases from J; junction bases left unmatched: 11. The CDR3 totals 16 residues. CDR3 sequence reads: CASSYEGTSGRGTQYF. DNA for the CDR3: TGCGCCAGCAGCTACGAGGGAACTAGCGGGAGGGGAACCCAGTACTTC.